A single T cell receptor beta chain is shown here with its context. The data originate from a study of control samples from healthy donors and cancer patients. Measured with immunoSEQ multiplex PCR; TCRdb has only the in-frame clones, and not every one. The repertoire includes tens of thousands of clones, around nine tenths of them detected once, and around 1.5% sits in the top ten. V dropped 4 bases and J dropped 6; count of bases not matched to a gene: 15. The CDR3 runs to 16 residues. Germline V lookup: CDR1 SGHTS, CDR2 YDEGEE. This TCR came from a man aged 35-49 years with colorectal cancer. The chain joins TRBV5-8 to TRBJ2-7; the match to TRBD1 covers 8 bases. The sequencing input was PBMCs. CDR3 in amino acids: CASSPWEDRDLREQYF. The CDR3 bases are TGTGCCAGCAGCCCCTGGGAGGACAGGGACCTTCGCGAGCAGTACTTC.